The clone carrying this TCR beta chain has a single count. Antigen: not known. V lost 3 bases to trimming and J lost 2 bases, with 10 bases between them. Germline CDR1 SGHRS, CDR2 YFSETQ. This CDR3 has 14 amino acids. This sample is part of a study of cytomegalovirus exposure and HLA in healthy donors. Generated by immunoSEQ multiplex PCR, the TCRdb table keeps only in-frame clones and is missing some. The sample yields 60,000 or so clones, just under 95% seen once. Donors came from a validation cohort of some 130 subjects, distinct from the first 666-subject cohort. General observations from the study: Rare TCR sequences predominated, though certain public TCRs were found in many donors. The investigators catalogued 150 to 200 TCR beta chains as cytomegalovirus-associated.

The chain carries TRBV5-1 and TRBJ2-3, with D perhaps matching TRBD2 (6 bases). The sequence was obtained from a man aged 18 to 30 in good health and CMV-seronegative. Sequenced: PBMCs. Here the CDR3 reads CASSSGLHTDTQYF. Here the CDR3 DNA reads TGCGCCAGCAGCTCGGGACTGCACACAGATACGCAGTATTTT.